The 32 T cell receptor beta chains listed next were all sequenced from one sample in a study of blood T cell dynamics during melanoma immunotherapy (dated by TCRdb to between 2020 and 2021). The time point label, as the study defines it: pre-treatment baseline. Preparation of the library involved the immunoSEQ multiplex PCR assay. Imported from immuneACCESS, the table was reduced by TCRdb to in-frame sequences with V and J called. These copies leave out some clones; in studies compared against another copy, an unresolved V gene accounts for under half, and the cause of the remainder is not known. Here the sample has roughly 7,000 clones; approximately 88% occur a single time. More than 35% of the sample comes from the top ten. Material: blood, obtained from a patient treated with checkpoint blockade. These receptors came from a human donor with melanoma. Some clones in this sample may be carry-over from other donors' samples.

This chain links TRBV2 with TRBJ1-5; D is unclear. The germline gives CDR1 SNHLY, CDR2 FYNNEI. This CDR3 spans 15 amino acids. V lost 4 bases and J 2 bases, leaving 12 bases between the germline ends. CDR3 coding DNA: TGTGCCAGCAGTGCGTTACCGATAGGCAATCAGCCCCAGCATTTT. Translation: CASSALPIGNQPQHF.

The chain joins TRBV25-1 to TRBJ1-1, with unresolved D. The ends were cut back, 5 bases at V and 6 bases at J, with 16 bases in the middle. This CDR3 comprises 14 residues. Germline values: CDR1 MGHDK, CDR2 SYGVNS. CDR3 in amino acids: CASSNTEEWAEAFF. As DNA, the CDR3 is TGTGCCAGCAGTAACACCGAAGAGTGGGCTGAAGCTTTCTTT.

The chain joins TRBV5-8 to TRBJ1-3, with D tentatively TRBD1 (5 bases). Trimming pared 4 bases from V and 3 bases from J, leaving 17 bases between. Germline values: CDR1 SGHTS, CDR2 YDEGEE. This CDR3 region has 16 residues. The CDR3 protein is CASSLPRQFLGNTIYF. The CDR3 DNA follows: TGTGCCAGCAGCCTCCCCAGACAGTTTCTTGGAAACACCATATATTTT.

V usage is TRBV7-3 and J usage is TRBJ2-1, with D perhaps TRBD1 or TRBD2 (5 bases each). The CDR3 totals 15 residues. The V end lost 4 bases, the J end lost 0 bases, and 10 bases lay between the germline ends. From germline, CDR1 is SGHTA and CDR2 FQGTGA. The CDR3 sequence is CASSSGPNSYNEQFF. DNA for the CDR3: TGTGCCAGCAGCTCGGGACCAAACTCCTACAATGAGCAGTTCTTC.

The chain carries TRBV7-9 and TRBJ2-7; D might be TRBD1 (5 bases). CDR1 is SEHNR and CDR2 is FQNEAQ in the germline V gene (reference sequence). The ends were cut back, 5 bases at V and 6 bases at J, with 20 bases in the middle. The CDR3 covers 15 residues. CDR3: CASSLGGREEGEQYF. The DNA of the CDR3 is TGTGCCAGCAGCCTGGGCGGCAGGGAAGAAGGCGAGCAGTACTTC.

CDR3: CASSTPGAGGPPNYGYTF. CDR3 coding DNA: TGTGCCAGCAGCACCCCAGGGGCAGGGGGCCCCCCTAACTATGGCTACACCTTC. V and J are TRBV5-6 and TRBJ1-2, with 8 bases identical to TRBD1. The length of the CDR3 is 18 residues. The junction had 14 bases not matched to a gene; V was cut back by 4 bases and J by 0 bases. Germline CDR1 and CDR2: SGHDT and YYEEEE.

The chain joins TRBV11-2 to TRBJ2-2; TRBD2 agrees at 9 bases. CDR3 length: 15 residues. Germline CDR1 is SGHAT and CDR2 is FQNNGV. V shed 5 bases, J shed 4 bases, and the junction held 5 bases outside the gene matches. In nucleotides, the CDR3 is TGTGCCAGCAGCCTTAGCGGGGGTCCCACCGGGGAGCTGTTTTTT. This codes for CASSLSGGPTGELFF.

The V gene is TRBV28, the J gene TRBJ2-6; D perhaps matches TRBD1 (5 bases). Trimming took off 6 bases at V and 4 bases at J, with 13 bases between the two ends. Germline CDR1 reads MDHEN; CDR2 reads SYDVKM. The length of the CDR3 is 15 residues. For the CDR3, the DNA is TGTGCCAGCAGCCAACTAAGGACAGGGGCCAACGTCCTGACTTTC. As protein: CASSQLRTGANVLTF.

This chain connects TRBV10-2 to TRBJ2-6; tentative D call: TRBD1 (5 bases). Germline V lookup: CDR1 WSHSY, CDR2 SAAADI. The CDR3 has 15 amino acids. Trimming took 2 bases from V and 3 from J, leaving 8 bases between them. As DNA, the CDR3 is TGCGCCAGCAGTGAGAGGGGCGGTGGGGCCAACGTCCTGACTTTC. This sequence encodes CASSERGGGANVLTF.

CDR3 amino acids: CASSERAGQGIGELFF. The CDR3 DNA reads TGTGCCAGCAGTGAAAGAGCCGGGCAGGGGATCGGGGAGCTGTTTTTT. This chain joins TRBV2 and TRBJ2-2; D is perhaps TRBD1 (6 bases). The germline V gene encodes CDR1 SNHLY and CDR2 FYNNEI. V lost 2 bases to trimming and J lost 7 bases, with 17 bases between them. There are 16 residues in the CDR3.

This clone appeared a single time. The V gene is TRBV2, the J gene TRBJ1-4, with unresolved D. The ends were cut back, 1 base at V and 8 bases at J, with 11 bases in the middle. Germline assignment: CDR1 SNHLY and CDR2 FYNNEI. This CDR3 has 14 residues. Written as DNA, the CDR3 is TGTGCCAGCAGTGAAGTTGGCCGATTCGAAAAACTGTTTTTT. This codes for CASSEVGRFEKLFF. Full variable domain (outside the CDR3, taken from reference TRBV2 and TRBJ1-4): EPEVTQTPSHQVTQMGQEVILRCVPISNHLYFYWYRQILGQKVEFLVSFYNNEISEKSEIFDDQFSVERPDGSNFTLKIRSTKLEDSAMYFCASSEVGRFEKLFFGSGTQLSVL.

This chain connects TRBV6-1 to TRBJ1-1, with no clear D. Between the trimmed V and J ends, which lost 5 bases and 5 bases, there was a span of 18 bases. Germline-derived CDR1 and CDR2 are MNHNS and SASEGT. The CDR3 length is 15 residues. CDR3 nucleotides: TGTGCCAGCAGTTGGATGAGAGAGGTCAAGACTGAAGCTTTCTTT. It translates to CASSWMREVKTEAFF.

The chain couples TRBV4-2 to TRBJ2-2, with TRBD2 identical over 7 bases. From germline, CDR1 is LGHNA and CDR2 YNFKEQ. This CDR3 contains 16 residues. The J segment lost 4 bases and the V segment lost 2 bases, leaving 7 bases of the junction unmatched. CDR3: CASSQSHSGRTGELFF. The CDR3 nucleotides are TGTGCCAGCAGCCAATCTCATAGCGGGCGCACCGGGGAGCTGTTTTTT.

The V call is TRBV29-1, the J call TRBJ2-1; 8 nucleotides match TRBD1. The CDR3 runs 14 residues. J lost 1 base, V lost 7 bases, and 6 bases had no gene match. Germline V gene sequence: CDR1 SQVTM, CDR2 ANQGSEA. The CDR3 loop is CSAPDRVSYNEQFF. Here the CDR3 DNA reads TGCAGCGCCCCGGACAGGGTATCCTACAATGAGCAGTTCTTC.

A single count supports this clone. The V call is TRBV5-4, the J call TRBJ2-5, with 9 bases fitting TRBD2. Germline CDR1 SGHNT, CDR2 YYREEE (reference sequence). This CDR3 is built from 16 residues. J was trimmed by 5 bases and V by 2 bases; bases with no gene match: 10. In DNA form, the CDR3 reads TGTGCCAGCAGCTTTTACGCGGGAGGGCCAGGGGAGACCCAGTACTTC. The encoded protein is CASSFYAGGPGETQYF.

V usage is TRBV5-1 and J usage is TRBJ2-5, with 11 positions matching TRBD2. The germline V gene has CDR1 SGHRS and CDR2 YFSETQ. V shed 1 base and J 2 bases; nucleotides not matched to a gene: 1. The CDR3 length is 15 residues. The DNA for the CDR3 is TGCGCCAGCAGCTTGACTAGCGGGAGACAAGAGACCCAGTACTTC. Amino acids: CASSLTSGRQETQYF.

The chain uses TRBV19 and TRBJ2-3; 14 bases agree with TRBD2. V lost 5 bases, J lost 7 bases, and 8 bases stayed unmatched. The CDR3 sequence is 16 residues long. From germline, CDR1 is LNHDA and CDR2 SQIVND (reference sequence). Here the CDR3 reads CASSLRLAGGLNTQYF. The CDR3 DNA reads TGTGCCAGTAGTCTCCGACTAGCGGGGGGGTTGAATACGCAGTATTTT.

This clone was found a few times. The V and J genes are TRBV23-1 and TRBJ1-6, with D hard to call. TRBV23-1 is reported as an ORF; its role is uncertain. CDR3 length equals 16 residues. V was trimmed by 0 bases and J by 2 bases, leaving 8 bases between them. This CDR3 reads CASSQSEGTYNSPLHF. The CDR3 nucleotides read TGCGCCAGCAGTCAATCGGAGGGCACCTATAATTCACCCCTCCACTTT.

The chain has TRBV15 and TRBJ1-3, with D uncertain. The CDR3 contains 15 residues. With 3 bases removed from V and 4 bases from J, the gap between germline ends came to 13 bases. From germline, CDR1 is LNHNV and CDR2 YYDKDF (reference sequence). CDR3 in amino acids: CATSSELGTGNTIYF. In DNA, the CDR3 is TGTGCCACCAGCAGTGAACTGGGTACCGGAAACACCATATATTTT.

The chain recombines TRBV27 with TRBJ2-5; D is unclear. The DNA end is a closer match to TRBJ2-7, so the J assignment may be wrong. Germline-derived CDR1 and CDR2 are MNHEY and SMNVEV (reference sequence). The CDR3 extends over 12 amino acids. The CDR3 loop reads CASSTSGYEQYF. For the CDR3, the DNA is TGTGCCAGCAGCACCTCGGGCTACGAGCAGTACTTC.

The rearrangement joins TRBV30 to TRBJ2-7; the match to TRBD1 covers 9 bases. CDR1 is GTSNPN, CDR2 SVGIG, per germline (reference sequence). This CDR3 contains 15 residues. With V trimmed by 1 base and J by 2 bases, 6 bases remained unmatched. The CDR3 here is CAWSGEGQGPYEQYF. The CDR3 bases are TGTGCCTGGAGTGGAGAGGGACAGGGCCCCTACGAGCAGTACTTC.

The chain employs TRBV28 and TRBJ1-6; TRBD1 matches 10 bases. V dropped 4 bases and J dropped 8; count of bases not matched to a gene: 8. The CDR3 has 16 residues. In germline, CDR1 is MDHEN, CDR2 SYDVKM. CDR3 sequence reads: CASSSRTGGRDSPLHF. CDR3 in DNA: TGTGCCAGCAGTTCCCGGACAGGGGGAAGGGATTCACCCCTCCACTTT.

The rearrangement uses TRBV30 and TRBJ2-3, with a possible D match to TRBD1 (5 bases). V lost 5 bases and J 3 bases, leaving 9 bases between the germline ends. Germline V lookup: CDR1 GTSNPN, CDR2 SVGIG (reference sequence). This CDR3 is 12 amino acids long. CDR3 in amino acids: CAWRRVTDTQYF. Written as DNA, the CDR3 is TGTGCCTGGCGCAGGGTAACAGATACGCAGTATTTT.

CDR3 in DNA: TGTGCCAGCAGCTTAGGGCAGGGTGGGTACGAGCAGTACTTC. Translated, it gives CASSLGQGGYEQYF. The chain combines TRBV11-2 with TRBJ2-7; D perhaps matches TRBD1 (5 bases). Germline lookup yields CDR1 SGHAT and CDR2 FQNNGV. The CDR3 extends over 14 amino acids. The ends were cut back, 1 base at V and 4 bases at J, with 11 bases in the middle.

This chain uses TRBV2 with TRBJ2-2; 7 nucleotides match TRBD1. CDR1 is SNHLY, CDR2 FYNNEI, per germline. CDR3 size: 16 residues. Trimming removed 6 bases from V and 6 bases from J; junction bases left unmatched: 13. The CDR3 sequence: CASRNRDSLFAGELFF. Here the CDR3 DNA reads TGTGCCAGCAGAAACCGGGACAGCCTATTTGCCGGGGAGCTGTTTTTT.

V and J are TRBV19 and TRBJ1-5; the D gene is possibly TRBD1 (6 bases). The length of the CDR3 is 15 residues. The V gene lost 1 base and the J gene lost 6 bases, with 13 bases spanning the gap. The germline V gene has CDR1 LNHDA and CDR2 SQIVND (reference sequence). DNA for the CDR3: TGTGCCAGTAGTATAGTGTTGGGGGCTAGTCAGCCCCAGCATTTT. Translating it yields CASSIVLGASQPQHF.

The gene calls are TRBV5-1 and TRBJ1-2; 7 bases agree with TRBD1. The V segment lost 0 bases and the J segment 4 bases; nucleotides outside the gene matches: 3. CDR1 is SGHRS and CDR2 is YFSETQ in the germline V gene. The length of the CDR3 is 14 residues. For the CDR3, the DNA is TGCGCCAGCAGCTTGGTACAGGGGAGCTATGGCTACACCTTC. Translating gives CASSLVQGSYGYTF.

The CDR3 DNA reads as TGCGCCAGCAGCCAAGGCGGGACAGTTGCCTACGAGCAGTACTTC. It specifies CASSQGGTVAYEQYF. This rearrangement joins TRBV4-1 to TRBJ2-7, with a possible D match to TRBD1 (7 bases). The V and J ends lost 1 base and 2 bases respectively, with 12 bases between them. This CDR3 region has 15 residues. Germline values: CDR1 MGHRA, CDR2 YSYEKL.

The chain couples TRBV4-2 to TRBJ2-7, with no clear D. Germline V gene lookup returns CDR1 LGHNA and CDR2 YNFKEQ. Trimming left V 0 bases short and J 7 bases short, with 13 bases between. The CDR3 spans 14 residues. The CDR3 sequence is CASSQEPLSGEQYF. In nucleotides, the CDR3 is TGTGCCAGCAGCCAAGAACCCCTGAGTGGGGAGCAGTACTTC.

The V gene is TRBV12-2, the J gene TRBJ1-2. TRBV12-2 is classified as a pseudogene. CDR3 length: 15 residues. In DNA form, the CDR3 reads TGTGCAAGTCGCTTCCGGGGACTCCCTAACTATGGCTACACCTTC. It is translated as CASRFRGLPNYGYTF.

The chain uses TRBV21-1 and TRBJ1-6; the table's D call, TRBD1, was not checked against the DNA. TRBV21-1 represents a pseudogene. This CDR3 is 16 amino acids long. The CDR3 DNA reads TGTGCCAGCAGCAAAGTCGGCGGACAGGTTAATTCACCCCTCCACTTT. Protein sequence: CASSKVGGQVNSPLHF.

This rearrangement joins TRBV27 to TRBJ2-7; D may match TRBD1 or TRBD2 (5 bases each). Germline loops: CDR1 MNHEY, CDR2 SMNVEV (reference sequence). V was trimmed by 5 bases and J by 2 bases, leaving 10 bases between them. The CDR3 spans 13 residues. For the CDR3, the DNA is TGTGCCAGCAGTGAGGGGACCACCTACGAGCAGTACTTC. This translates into CASSEGTTYEQYF.